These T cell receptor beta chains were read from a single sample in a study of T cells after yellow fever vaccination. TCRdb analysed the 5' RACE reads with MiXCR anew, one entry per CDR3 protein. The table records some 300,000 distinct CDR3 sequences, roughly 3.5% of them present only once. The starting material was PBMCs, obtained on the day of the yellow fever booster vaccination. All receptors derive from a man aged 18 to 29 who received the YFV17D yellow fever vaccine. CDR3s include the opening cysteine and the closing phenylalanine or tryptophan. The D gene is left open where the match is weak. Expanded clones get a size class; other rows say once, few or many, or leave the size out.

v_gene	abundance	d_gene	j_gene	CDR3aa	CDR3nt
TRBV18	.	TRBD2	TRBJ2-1	CASSPAGGAAPEQFF	TGTGCCAGCTCACCAGCCGGGGGGGCCGCCCCTGAGCAGTTCTTC
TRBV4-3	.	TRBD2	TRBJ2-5	CASSQQSSGGGIETQYF	TGCGCCAGCAGCCAACAAAGCAGCGGGGGGGGGATAGAGACCCAGTACTTC
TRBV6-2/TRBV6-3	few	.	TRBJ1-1	CASSYQWQVVFF	TGTGCCAGCAGTTACCAGTGGCAGGTGGTTTTCTTT
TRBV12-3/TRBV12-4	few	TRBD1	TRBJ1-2	CASNPGQGYGYTF	TGTGCCAGCAACCCGGGACAGGGCTATGGCTACACCTTC
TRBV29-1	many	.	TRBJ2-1	CSAKDASSYNEQFF	TGCAGCGCTAAGGACGCGAGCTCCTACAATGAGCAGTTCTTC
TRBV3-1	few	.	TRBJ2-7	CASSQLGQYYEQYF	TGTGCCAGCAGTCAGTTAGGACAGTACTACGAGCAGTACTTC
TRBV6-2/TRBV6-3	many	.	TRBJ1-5	CASSYQTDFHQPQHF	TGTGCCAGCAGTTACCAGACAGATTTCCATCAGCCCCAGCATTTT
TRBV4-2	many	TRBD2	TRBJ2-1	CASSPGLAGLRVF	TGTGCCAGCAGCCCGGGACTAGCGGGGTTGCGAGTTTTC
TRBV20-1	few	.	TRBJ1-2	CSASAGNGYTF	TGCAGTGCTAGTGCGGGGAACGGCTACACCTTC
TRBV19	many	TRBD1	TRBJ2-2	CASSDRGNTGELFF	TGTGCCAGTAGTGACAGGGGGAACACCGGGGAGCTGTTTTTT